This T cell receptor beta chain was retrieved from a study of blood T cells in healthy people across ages. The use of a sample-barcoded 5' primer and a J-beta primer mix characterized a second PCR of roughly 6 to 11 cycles. TCRdb reprocessed the 5' RACE reads with MiXCR, giving one entry per CDR3 protein. In the table there are about 1.4 million distinct CDR3 sequences, 59% of which are singletons. Germline lookup yields CDR1 SEHNR and CDR2 FQNEAQ (reference sequence). V lost 2 bases to trimming and J lost 8 bases, with 22 bases between them. This CDR3 has 17 residues. The chain carries TRBV7-9 and TRBJ2-1; TRBD2 is a possible D gene (5 bases). This TCR was recovered from a man younger than 35 in good health. Sequencing was carried out using blood. The CDR3 DNA sequence: TGTGCCAGCAGCTTAATCGGTGGGAGTCCGTCCGGAGATGAGCAGTTCTTC. Its translation: CASSLIGGSPSGDEQFF.